What follows describes a single T cell receptor (beta chain). This clone came up once. Its antigen specificity is not known. One base away there is no much larger clone; base qualities are not given. The record originates from a study of blood T cell repertoires in COVID-19 (dated by TCRdb to the early 2020s). Broadly, across the study: The collaborator samples originated in the United States, Italy and Spain and spanned the acute and convalescent phases of COVID-19. The material from the prospective study consisted of cDNA or gDNA derived from T cells, B-cell-depleted T cells, or PBMCs. Deeply sampled blood TCRbeta repertoires from subjects exposed to, actively infected with, or recovered from COVID-19 were included in the dataset. The repertoires were made available in a free public database intended to serve as a resource for research on the immune response to SARS-CoV-2. Samples came from the ongoing ImmuneRACE study (first 160 participants) plus 1,254 subjects from 6 global collaborators. The sample metadata nearly always contained a de-identified subject ID, COVID-19 status, age in years and sex. Where available, HLA class I and class II types were taken from metadata supplied by the sample provider and were not determined by assay-based typing. The paper's findings and limits, for the study overall: How much clinical and demographic metadata was included differed by source and by participant, and the metadata was provided uncurated.

One collaborating source in Seattle enrolled patients while the patients were actively infected and followed the patients over time throughout the course of disease. Collaborating institutions collected whole blood in K2EDTA tubes following their own protocols. For TCRbeta analysis, collaborators shipped samples as frozen whole blood, isolated PBMCs, or DNA extracted from either of those sample types. TCRbeta CDR3 regions were amplified from genomic DNA using the immunoSEQ Assay, a bias-controlled multiplex PCR. In the original analysis: Within the assay, amplification of reference gene primers was used to estimate how many nucleated cells each sample contained. To quantify the absolute abundance of each unique TCRbeta CDR3 rearrangement, sequence reads were collapsed and filtered. For each sample, productive Simpson clonality was calculated by taking the square root of Simpson's diversity index across productive rearrangements. TCRdb stores this immuneACCESS table with in-frame sequences only. Part of the clones is absent; in the studies checked, under half of the shortfall reflects unresolved V genes, and no reason is known for the rest. Clone size and the V and J calls come from that table; the DNA yielded D and trimming. The sample profile shows about 56,000 clones; just under 75% of them were found once. The ten largest make up around 4.4% of the sample.

Reading from cysteine to phenylalanine, the CDR3 counts 17 amino acids. Only the CDR3 region is kept as DNA, spanning 51 bases read in frame from base 1. Via the germline V gene, CDR1 is LGHNA and CDR2 YSLEER. The junction shows trimming of 0 bases on V and 11 bases on J, plus 25 bases between the germline ends. The sample comprised peripheral blood. Here the chain combines TRBV4-3 and TRBJ1-1; 6 matching bases give a weak D call of TRBD1. The sequence derives from a woman in her sixties or seventies with COVID-19, enrolled during active disease. The bases read TGCGCCAGCAGCCAAGATCTTAGTGGCCGCATGGGACATTCGGCTTTCTTT. It encodes CASSQDLSGRMGHSAFF.